These T cell receptor beta chains were read from a single sample in a study of PD-L1 blockade in urothelial cancer. Profiling relied on immunoSEQ multiplex PCR, and the TCRdb table lists in-frame clones only, not all of them. The sample has about 40,000 clones, 75% to 90% seen once. The sequencing here drew on PBMCs, taken around atezolizumab (anti-PD-L1) treatment. These TCRs come from a man in his 60s with urothelial cancer. Each CDR3 is given with its conserved first and last residue. Fields, in order: D gene, J gene, clone size, V gene, CDR3 DNA, CDR3 protein. The D gene is left open where the match is weak. Not all rows give a size; the values are once, few, many and, for expanded clones, a class.

D gene: .
J gene: TRBJ2-2
clone size: .
V gene: TRBV27
CDR3 DNA: TGTGCCAGCGGAGTTCTCCCGCCGGGGCGGGGATCGAACACCGGGGAGCTGTTTTTT
CDR3 protein: CASGVLPPGRGSNTGELFF

D gene: .
J gene: TRBJ2-7
clone size: once
V gene: TRBV6-1
CDR3 DNA: TGTGCCAGCAGTGAAGCTCAGTCCTACGAGCAGTACTTC
CDR3 protein: CASSEAQSYEQYF

D gene: .
J gene: TRBJ1-2
clone size: once
V gene: TRBV11-2
CDR3 DNA: TGTGCCAGCAGCTTAGGGAGCGGCTACACCTTC
CDR3 protein: CASSLGSGYTF

D gene: .
J gene: TRBJ1-4
clone size: .
V gene: TRBV5-1
CDR3 DNA: TGCGCCAGCAGCTCTAACGGGAATCCAAATGAAAAACTGTTTTTT
CDR3 protein: CASSSNGNPNEKLFF

D gene: TRBD2
J gene: TRBJ2-2
clone size: .
V gene: TRBV7-9
CDR3 DNA: TGTGCCAGCAGCCGTACTAGCGGGGGGCGGAACACCGGGGAGCTGTTTTTT
CDR3 protein: CASSRTSGGRNTGELFF

D gene: .
J gene: TRBJ2-1
clone size: .
V gene: TRBV15
CDR3 DNA: TGTGCCACCAGCAGCAATAGGGGCGGAAGCTCCTACAATGAGCAGTTCTTC
CDR3 protein: CATSSNRGGSSYNEQFF

D gene: TRBD1
J gene: TRBJ2-2
clone size: .
V gene: TRBV2
CDR3 DNA: TGTGCCAGCAGCGTCGGACAGGGGATCGGGGAGCTGTTTTTT
CDR3 protein: CASSVGQGIGELFF

D gene: TRBD1
J gene: TRBJ2-5
clone size: few
V gene: TRBV18
CDR3 DNA: TGTGCCAGCTCACTATCGGGACAGGGACGCGAGACCCAGTACTTC
CDR3 protein: CASSLSGQGRETQYF

D gene: .
J gene: TRBJ2-5
clone size: .
V gene: TRBV11-2
CDR3 DNA: TGTGCCAGCAGCTTAGCCCCTAGTCCACGACAGACCCAGTACTTC
CDR3 protein: CASSLAPSPRQTQYF

D gene: .
J gene: TRBJ2-3
clone size: .
V gene: TRBV5-1
CDR3 DNA: TGCGCCAGCAGCGTCCGGGACACCCGCTCGGATACGCAGTATTTT
CDR3 protein: CASSVRDTRSDTQYF

D gene: TRBD1
J gene: TRBJ1-3
clone size: .
V gene: TRBV2
CDR3 DNA: TGTGCCAGCAGCCGGGACAGGAGCTCTGGAAACACCATATATTTT
CDR3 protein: CASSRDRSSGNTIYF

D gene: TRBD2
J gene: TRBJ2-3
clone size: .
V gene: TRBV19
CDR3 DNA: TGTGCCAGTACCGACAAAGCGGGAGCTTCAGATACGCAGTATTTT
CDR3 protein: CASTDKAGASDTQYF

D gene: TRBD2
J gene: TRBJ2-7
clone size: .
V gene: TRBV11-2
CDR3 DNA: TGTGCCAGCAGCTGGGGACTAGCGGATGGATTCTACGAGCAGTACTTC
CDR3 protein: CASSWGLADGFYEQYF

D gene: .
J gene: TRBJ2-7
clone size: .
V gene: TRBV19
CDR3 DNA: TGTGCCAGTAGTCCTTACTACGACGCGGCCTACGAGCAGTACTTC
CDR3 protein: CASSPYYDAAYEQYF

D gene: .
J gene: TRBJ2-6
clone size: .
V gene: TRBV4-2
CDR3 DNA: TGTGCCAGCAGCCAAGAAACAGGGCTTTTTTCCGGGGCCAACGTCCTGACTTTC
CDR3 protein: CASSQETGLFSGANVLTF

D gene: .
J gene: TRBJ2-3
clone size: .
V gene: TRBV6-1
CDR3 DNA: TGTGCCAGCAGTGTTCAGATAAACACAGATACGCAGTATTTT
CDR3 protein: CASSVQINTDTQYF

D gene: .
J gene: TRBJ1-2
clone size: .
V gene: TRBV28
CDR3 DNA: TGTGCCAGCCGTTCCCCGGGGGTCGGCTACACCTTC
CDR3 protein: CASRSPGVGYTF

D gene: TRBD2
J gene: TRBJ2-7
clone size: .
V gene: TRBV5-1
CDR3 DNA: TGCGCCAGCAGCTTACTGACTAGCGGGAGAAGCGAGCAGTACTTC
CDR3 protein: CASSLLTSGRSEQYF

D gene: .
J gene: TRBJ1-1
clone size: few
V gene: TRBV5-1
CDR3 DNA: TGCGCCAGCAGCCCTGGAGGGGCGCGGAACACTGAAGCTTTCTTT
CDR3 protein: CASSPGGARNTEAFF

D gene: .
J gene: TRBJ1-6
clone size: few
V gene: TRBV14
CDR3 DNA: TGTGCCAGCAGCCAAGATCCAGGAACCTATTCACCCCTCCACTTT
CDR3 protein: CASSQDPGTYSPLHF

D gene: .
J gene: TRBJ2-7
clone size: .
V gene: TRBV6-1
CDR3 DNA: TGTGCCAGCAGTGTAGGGAGCGAGCAGTACTTC
CDR3 protein: CASSVGSEQYF

D gene: .
J gene: TRBJ2-5
clone size: few
V gene: TRBV10-3
CDR3 DNA: TGTGCCATCAGTTATACTCCCCAAGAGACCCAGTACTTC
CDR3 protein: CAISYTPQETQYF

D gene: TRBD1
J gene: TRBJ1-2
clone size: .
V gene: TRBV30
CDR3 DNA: TGTGCCTGGAGTTCCGGGACAGGGATTGGCTACACCTTC
CDR3 protein: CAWSSGTGIGYTF

D gene: .
J gene: TRBJ1-1
clone size: .
V gene: TRBV7-8
CDR3 DNA: TGTGCCAGCAGCTTACCGCGGACAGAGCCCGGGGACACTGAAGCTTTCTTT
CDR3 protein: CASSLPRTEPGDTEAFF

D gene: .
J gene: TRBJ2-1
clone size: .
V gene: TRBV11-1
CDR3 DNA: TGTGCCAGCAGCCCACGTAGCAACTCCTACAATGAGCAGTTCTTC
CDR3 protein: CASSPRSNSYNEQFF

D gene: .
J gene: TRBJ1-2
clone size: .
V gene: TRBV6-5
CDR3 DNA: TGTGCCAGCAGTGTTGAGGGCAACTCTAACTATGGCTACACCTTC
CDR3 protein: CASSVEGNSNYGYTF

D gene: TRBD1
J gene: TRBJ1-3
clone size: .
V gene: TRBV19
CDR3 DNA: TGTGCCAGTAGATCCCAACAGGGGGCGCAGGCCACCATATATTTT
CDR3 protein: CASRSQQGAQATIYF

D gene: .
J gene: TRBJ2-3
clone size: .
V gene: TRBV5-5
CDR3 DNA: TGTGCCAGCAGCTTGCTGCTAACTAGCACAGATACGCAGTATTTT
CDR3 protein: CASSLLLTSTDTQYF

D gene: .
J gene: TRBJ2-5
clone size: once
V gene: TRBV21-1
CDR3 DNA: TGTGCCAGCAGCAAAGACTACGGGACAGGGCCAAAAGGCCTAAAAGAGACCCAGTACTTC
CDR3 protein: CASSKDYGTGPKGLKETQYF

D gene: .
J gene: TRBJ1-1
clone size: .
V gene: TRBV6-6
CDR3 DNA: TGTGCCAGCAGTCAAACACGTGAAGCTTTCTTT
CDR3 protein: CASSQTREAFF

D gene: .
J gene: TRBJ2-7
clone size: .
V gene: TRBV5-1
CDR3 DNA: TGCGCCAGCAGCCCGTACGGGGACGAGCAGTACTTC
CDR3 protein: CASSPYGDEQYF

D gene: TRBD1
J gene: TRBJ1-3
clone size: .
V gene: TRBV19
CDR3 DNA: TGTGCCAGTAGTATTTTGGGACAGGCGGCTGGAAACACCATATATTTT
CDR3 protein: CASSILGQAAGNTIYF

D gene: .
J gene: TRBJ2-7
clone size: .
V gene: TRBV5-1
CDR3 DNA: TGCGCCAGCAGCTTTCGACAGGAAAACTACGAGCAGTACTTC
CDR3 protein: CASSFRQENYEQYF

D gene: .
J gene: TRBJ1-5
clone size: .
V gene: TRBV30
CDR3 DNA: TGTGCCTGGAGTGTACGGGGGAATAGCAATCAGCCCCAGCATTTT
CDR3 protein: CAWSVRGNSNQPQHF

D gene: .
J gene: TRBJ1-1
clone size: .
V gene: TRBV6-1
CDR3 DNA: TGTGCCAGCAGTGAACTTAGGGGCAGGAACACTGAAGCTTTCTTT
CDR3 protein: CASSELRGRNTEAFF

D gene: TRBD1
J gene: TRBJ1-2
clone size: .
V gene: TRBV7-8
CDR3 DNA: TGTGCCAGCAGCCCGGTGAAAGGGACAGGGGACTCTCGCCGTGGCTACACCTTC
CDR3 protein: CASSPVKGTGDSRRGYTF